This T cell receptor beta chain appears in the sequencing data of a study of shared clonotypes between healthy human individuals. Those who donated were healthy HIV-negative adults, with no recent acute infections or vaccinations reported. Study conclusions and caveats: The sharing of around 5% of naive CD4 clonotypes was seen across a few donors. Rarefaction gave evidence that sorted-subset sequencing remained incomplete despite large depth.

The V gene lost 4 bases and the J gene lost 1 base, with 23 bases spanning the gap. CDR1 and CDR2 from the germline V gene are SGHTS and YDEGEE. This CDR3 is built from 18 residues. About this clone: The target antigen is unknown.

Over several immunoSEQ plates, each subset's genomic DNA was distributed in even portions. Only in-frame clones appear in the TCRdb table, and some are missing; sequencing was by immunoSEQ multiplex PCR. Of some 2,500,000 clones listed, around 90% were seen once; the top ten hold approximately 0.4%. The sequencing input was naive CD4+ T cells from PBMCs. Stated subset: CD45RA+ positively selected. The rearrangement links TRBV5-8 to TRBJ1-1; a possible D gene is TRBD1 (6 bases). The sequence was collected from a man aged 18 to 30 in good health. Some clones in this sample may be carry-over from other donors' samples. The DNA of the CDR3 is TGTGCCAGCAGCGCCATGACAGGAACTAGAGGGCGGAACACTGAAGCTTTCTTT. It specifies CASSAMTGTRGRNTEAFF.